These T cell receptor beta chains were read from a single sample in a study of cytomegalovirus exposure and HLA in healthy donors. Libraries were prepared by immunoSEQ multiplex PCR; TCRdb keeps only in-frame clonotypes and omits some of them. The table records around 90,000 clones, more than 60% of them present only once. Input material: PBMCs. These receptors came from a young man in good health and CMV-seronegative. Each CDR3 is given without its conserved first and last residue.

v_call,j_call,cdr3_aa
TRBV27,TRBJ2-7,ASSLRPGQGANEQY
TRBV9,TRBJ1-1,ASGGGAFETEAF
TRBV5-4,TRBJ1-1,ASSSDRGLNTEAF
TRBV27,TRBJ2-7,ASSLSGGKGLYEQY
TRBV19,TRBJ1-2,ASSIRDSGYGYT
TRBV4-3,TRBJ1-2,ASSQEFGRIYGYT
TRBV6-1,TRBJ1-1,ASSAGQALTEAF
TRBV30,TRBJ2-1,AWSPGGAAYEQF
TRBV28,TRBJ2-7,ASSFPDSLSSYEQY
TRBV7-9,TRBJ1-2,ASSPRGGTAYGYT
TRBV28,TRBJ2-7,ASSLESLTYEQY
TRBV19,TRBJ2-7,ASSILATGKYEQY
TRBV6-1,TRBJ2-7,ASSAVRAIAYEQY
TRBV18,TRBJ1-2,ASSPQGENGYT
TRBV19,TRBJ1-6,ASRGQGGSSPLH
TRBV5-1,TRBJ2-7,ASSRQGDLDEQY
TRBV2,TRBJ1-2,ASSATGPGGYT
TRBV5-8,TRBJ1-1,ASSFNRGGDTEAF
TRBV5-8,TRBJ2-6,ASSFQGLNGANVLT
TRBV30,TRBJ1-2,AWKQGVGYGYT
TRBV4-2,TRBJ2-7,ASSQDVGGWYEQY
TRBV6-6,TRBJ2-5,ASSPGVWGQETQY
TRBV19,TRBJ2-1,ASSQYMTGAGEQF
TRBV5-4,TRBJ2-5,ASSLGQGAGETQY
TRBV7-2,TRBJ2-7,ASSSTSGGISSYEQY
TRBV5-1,TRBJ2-3,ASSLVPTKGTGVADTQY
TRBV7-3,TRBJ2-3,ASSLSGSDTQY
TRBV5-1,TRBJ1-6,ASSPGQINSPLH
TRBV27,TRBJ1-2,ASSLEGETNYGYT
TRBV5-4,TRBJ2-5,AVGSGGQGQETQY
TRBV18,TRBJ1-4,ASSHTGANMGKLF
TRBV9,TRBJ1-1,ASSVVGENTEAF